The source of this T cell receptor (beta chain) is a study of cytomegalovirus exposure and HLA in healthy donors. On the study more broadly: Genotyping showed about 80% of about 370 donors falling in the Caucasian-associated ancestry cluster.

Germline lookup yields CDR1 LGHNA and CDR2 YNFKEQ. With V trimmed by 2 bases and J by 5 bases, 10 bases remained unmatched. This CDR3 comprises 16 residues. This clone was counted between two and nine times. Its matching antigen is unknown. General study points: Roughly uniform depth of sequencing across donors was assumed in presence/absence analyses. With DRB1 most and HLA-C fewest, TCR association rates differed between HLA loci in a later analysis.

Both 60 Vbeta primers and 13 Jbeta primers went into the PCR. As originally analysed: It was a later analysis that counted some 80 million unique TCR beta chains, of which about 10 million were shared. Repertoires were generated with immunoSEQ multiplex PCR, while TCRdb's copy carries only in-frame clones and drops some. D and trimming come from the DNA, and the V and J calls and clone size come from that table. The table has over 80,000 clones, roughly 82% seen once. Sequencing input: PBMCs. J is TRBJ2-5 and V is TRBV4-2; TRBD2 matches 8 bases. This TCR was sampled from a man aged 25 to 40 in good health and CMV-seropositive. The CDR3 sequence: CASSQTSGSGSETQYF. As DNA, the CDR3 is TGTGCCAGCAGCCAAACGAGCGGGAGTGGGAGTGAGACCCAGTACTTC.